The TCR beta chain under discussion was sequenced for a study of shared clonotypes between healthy human individuals. It was about 190 ng DNA, 25,000 to 35,000 T cell genomes, that sorted-subset replicate PCRs used. Using immunoSEQ multiplex PCR, the repertoire was profiled, and TCRdb retains in-frame clones only, with some absent. The sample shows over a million clones, 75% to 85% of them seen only once. Study findings and constraints: Non-shared clonotypes had lower generation probabilities than clonotypes shared by all four sorted-subset donors.

About this clone: Its antigen is as yet unknown.

CD4+ cell separation produced CD45RA+ naive and CD45RA-negative memory subsets. Germline lookup yields CDR1 SGHVS and CDR2 FNYEAQ. Trimming left V 1 base short and J 0 bases short, with 16 bases between. CDR3 length equals 17 residues. Specimen: memory CD4+ T cells from PBMCs. Subset specified: CD45RA-negative fraction. The TCR originated in a man aged 18-30 years in good health. Some clones in this sample may be carry-over from other donors' samples. This chain connects TRBV7-6 to TRBJ2-7; tentative D call: TRBD1 (5 bases). Here the CDR3 DNA reads TGTGCCAGCAGCTTAGGTAGGGGAACTAAGACCTCCTACGAGCAGTACTTC. Translating gives CASSLGRGTKTSYEQYF.